This record covers a single TCR beta chain. Its antigen target is currently unknown. No much larger clone is present one base from it, and per-base qualities are unavailable. The library was obtained by the immunoSEQ multiplex PCR assay. For the multiplex PCR, a mixture combining 60 forward primers for TCR Vbeta segments and 13 reverse primers for TCR Jbeta segments was used. The CDR3 region of rearranged TCR beta genes was amplified from genomic DNA with a multiplex PCR assay. The Illumina HiSeq System was used to sequence the amplified TCR beta libraries as 87-base-pair reads. Turning to the authors' computational methods: A later analysis tallied 75 million to 95 million unique TCR beta chains across the 666 repertoires, and some 10 million of those chains were shared by two or more donors. Raw reads were error-corrected and collapsed into unique sequences by a nearest-neighbor algorithm in which closely related sequences were merged to remove PCR and sequencing errors. V, D and J gene segments were assigned by aligning CDR3 sequences to IMGT reference sequences. For a sequence to be retained, a match of at least six nucleotides was required to both a V gene segment and a J gene segment. A rearrangement counted as productive if the CDR3 had no stop codons and remained in frame with V and J, and every other rearrangement counted as non-productive. Following IMGT convention, CDR3 was defined as the stretch from the second conserved V-encoded cysteine to the conserved J-encoded phenylalanine. The earlier analysis of about 640 of the donors excluded any sequence lacking an unambiguous match to a single V gene segment. An earlier analysis of fewer than 750 of the donors called V segments functional above 56.7% productive rearrangements and segregating when the between-donor standard deviation exceeded 5%. A statistical classification framework was developed to diagnose cytomegalovirus status using the catalog of TCR beta chain sequences. A later analysis assigned V and J genes by comparing TCR nucleotide sequences with IMGT/GENE-DB human TR gene sequences. The TCRdist pipeline was used in a later analysis to assign CDR3 sequences and most-parsimonious VDJ recombination scenarios. In a later analysis, each TCR beta chain was defined by its CDR3 amino acid sequence together with its V-gene family, and reads without a unique V-gene family were excluded. To address suspected cross-contamination and a sequencing artifact, a later analysis removed around 590 highly shared, low-generation-probability nucleotide sequences. In a later analysis, a clonal expansion index for each public chain was calculated from normalized within-repertoire ranks of inferred template counts. A later analysis computed generation probabilities with a VDJ recombination model fitted to out-of-frame rearrangements, and checked the results against IGoR. Hypergeometric tests were used in a later analysis to score TCR-TCR, TCR-HLA and TCR-CMV co-occurrence, with a repertoire-size bias correction applied to the TCR pairs. A later analysis estimated false discovery rates by permuting HLA or CMV assignments 20 times. In a later analysis, co-occurring TCRs were grouped using DBSCAN, and TCRdist sequence similarity was added for clustering within HLA-allele-positive subsets. For co-occurrence clustering, repertoires with fewer than 30,000 or more than 120,000 public chains were excluded, along with 5 or 6 repertoires with anomalous nucleotide sharing. This is the immuneACCESS table as TCRdb keeps it, with only in-frame sequences that have V and J called. A part of the clones is gone; compared with another copy, unresolved V genes explain less than half, and the rest is unexplained. D and trimming come from the DNA, and the V and J calls and clone size come from that table. For this sample there are approximately 170,000 clones; roughly 80% appear just once. About 4% of the sample is held by the ten biggest clonotypes.

The data derive from a study of cytomegalovirus exposure and HLA in healthy donors (dated by TCRdb to about 2017). Concerning the study at large: An earlier analysis of about 560 of the donors reported 276 Gb of sequence data and 100 million to 120 million unique TCR beta sequences obtained from approximately 180 million T cells. An early release covering about 600 HLA-typed donors comprised approximately 290 gigabases of sequencing data and tens of millions of unique TCR sequences. Of the roughly 400 genotyped donors, 81% fell in the genetic ancestry cluster associated with self-reported Caucasian donors. The aim of the study was to test whether cataloging public T cell receptors could identify signatures of past pathogen exposure. The study profiled the T cell repertoires of hundreds of subjects by immunosequencing and related them to cytomegalovirus serostatus. In addition to the first cohort of approximately 650 subjects, a separate validation cohort of 120 different subjects was used. High-throughput TCR immunosequencing, statistical association of individual TCRs with disease status, and machine learning were combined to predict cytomegalovirus infection status. In a later analysis, previously published TCR beta repertoires from 550 to 750 donors were re-analyzed and high-resolution HLA genotyping was added so that TCR occurrence patterns could be studied. In the later analysis, no new phenotypic data were used to find candidate immune exposures; instead, reliance was placed on TCR beta sequences and their occurrence across donors. An earlier analysis of around 540 of the donors applied high-throughput TCR beta sequencing to assess whether each TCR beta V gene segment acted as functional or pseudogenic. Donor age, sex, ethnicity and CMV serostatus were compiled together with the repertoire data. In a later genetic analysis, genome-wide SNP genotypes for about three fifths of the roughly 670 donors were used, and that subset was treated as a discovery cohort. All discovery cohort repertoires had been generated using a single sequencing platform. Both class I and class II loci were covered by HLA typing, at four-digit resolution. Typing coverage varied by locus: roughly 629-630 donors for A, B, C, DRB1 and DQB1; some 520 for DQA1; around 570 for DPA1; roughly 470 for DPB1. Five DR-DQ haplotypes were handled as single units for association and clustering because linkage in the cohort was strong. Among some 400 genotyped donors of the cohort, an average of roughly 230,000 unique TCR beta nucleotide sequences was sequenced per donor, of which about 20% were non-productive. General findings and caveats noted by the study authors: The presence/absence analyses assumed that sequencing depth was roughly uniform across donors, and that assumption may not be true. In a later genetic analysis, a missense DCLRE1C variant was associated with V-gene and J-gene trimming of TCR beta chains, and the association was replicated in an independent cohort. A total of roughly 160 TCR beta chains were listed by the study as associated with cytomegalovirus. In this cohort, only TCR beta chains were sequenced, and detectable features were limited by the absence of alpha or paired-chain data. In an earlier analysis of a few hundred of the donors, most TCR beta V segments were observed in productive rearrangements about 87% or about 30% of the time, broadly matching IMGT annotations. A cluster of highly shared sequence variants was judged likely to be a technical artifact of the sequencing pipeline. It was suggested by the authors that the approach could potentially be generalized to other disease states and immunological phenotypes. HLA typing was unavailable for some donors at each locus, so association tests used only the typed subset. In a later analysis, several top co-occurrence clusters were reported to appear linked to parvovirus B19, influenza, CMV and Epstein-Barr virus. A further reported finding was that TCR beta sequences accurately predicted the HLA-A and HLA-B alleles for most subjects in the first cohort. Specific HLA alleles were associated with some 15,000 TCR beta sequences at a false discovery rate of 0.05 in a later analysis. In a later genetic analysis, fewer N-insertions in productive TCRs were reported among donors in an Asian-associated ancestry cluster than the approximately 710-donor mean. For the cohort, immune exposure information was limited to CMV serostatus. A later analysis found that TCR association rates varied across HLA loci, with DRB1 alleles showing the most associated TCRs and HLA-C alleles the fewest. Correlated functional status among segregating V segments might be attributable to linkage disequilibrium, but an unknown experimental factor could not be ruled out. When HLA alleles, especially DR and DQ, strongly co-occurred, attributing TCR associations to individual alleles was difficult. A later analysis found that most CMV-associated TCR beta chains appeared HLA-restricted, with HLA associations seemingly driven largely by CMV exposure. In a later analysis, HLA-associated TCR beta chains showed more clonal expansion and lower generation probabilities than non-associated chains that were equally common. Most TCR sequences were observed very rarely across donors, whereas some public TCRs were present in many individuals. The 87-base-pair reads could not distinguish some IMGT-functional V segments, including TRBV6-2 and TRBV6-3, so those segments were excluded. The classifier was reported to diagnose cytomegalovirus status with high specificity and sensitivity in both the original and validation cohorts. In vitro tests confirmed that three of the cytomegalovirus-associated TCR beta chains recognize cytomegalovirus antigens. The earlier analysis of approximately 540 of the donors excluded 15 to 20 rarely observed V segments, including chromosome 9 orphons, because counts were too low.

The cohort comprised fewer than 750 healthy bone marrow donors. At the time of sampling, all cohort members were nominally healthy, though unrecorded immune exposures were likely present. The donor tested CMV seropositive and was one of the 289 seropositive cohort members. A peripheral blood sample was provided by each donor, and peripheral blood mononuclear cells were used for TCR beta sequencing. Genomic DNA extraction from the blood cell samples was performed with the Qiagen DNeasy Blood Extraction Kit. The CDR3 starts with the cysteine, ends with the phenylalanine, and has 13 residues. Only CDR3 DNA remains: 39 bases, in frame from the first base. V is clipped by 0 bases and J by 5 bases, and the sequence between their germline boundaries is 6 bases long. The germline V gene provides CDR1 SGDLS and CDR2 YYNGEE.

Here the chain combines TRBV9 and TRBJ2-1; a tentative D match to TRBD1 spans 5 bases. Sequences were obtained from PBMCs. This TCR came from a man aged 45-65 years in good health and CMV-seropositive. The CDR3 protein is CASSVGGNNEQFF. The base sequence is TGTGCCAGCAGCGTAGGGGGCAACAATGAGCAGTTCTTC.